This paragraph reports one T cell receptor (beta chain). Its cognate antigen is unknown. Mismatch with germline at one junction end may stem from a read error. This sample was included in a study of T cells in localized non-small cell lung cancer. The method was immunoSEQ multiplex PCR; TCRdb's version includes in-frame clones alone and lacks a portion of them. The sample contains 3,200 or so clones, approximately 30% of which appear only once. Overall study results and limits: Uninvolved adjacent lung showed the highest T cell clonality, exceeding tumor. In adjacent lung appeared a median around 55 of the top 100 tumor clones.

This TCR derives from a man aged 35 to 69 with stage III lung adenocarcinoma. Sequencing used lung tumor tissue, obtained before any cancer treatment.

The CDR3 loop reads CASCLMDGSTIYF. CDR3 nucleotides: TGTGCCAGCTGTCTAATGGATGGAAGCACCATATATTTT. The chain joins TRBV2 to TRBJ1-3; the D is unclear. This CDR3 spans 13 amino acids. Germline CDR1 is SNHLY and CDR2 is FYNNEI.